One and the same sample provided the 26 T cell receptor beta chains below, sequenced in a study of vaccination and CD4 T cells after COVID-19. Cultured CD4+ T cell DNA was sequenced using the Oncomine TCR Beta short-read assay. TCRdb itself ran the PCR reads through MiXCR, one entry per CDR3 protein. The repertoire holds over 10,000 distinct CDR3 sequences, with approximately 51% as singletons. Treatment given: approximately 10-day PBMC culture with coronavirus spike peptide pools or control peptides (ViraFEST assay). For these TCRs, the target antigens are not known. The sequenced sample was CD4+ T cells from blood, cultured in vitro. The receptors were gathered from a human donor who had recovered from COVID-19.

This clonotype was detected a few times. The gene calls are TRBV12-3 or TRBV12-4 and TRBJ1-1; 9 nucleotides line up with TRBD1. The CDR3 has 15 amino acids. V dropped 8 bases and J dropped 6; count of bases not matched to a gene: 13. CDR3 bases: TGTGCCAGCGCCCCTGCCGGACAGGGGTTTTCTGAAGCTTTCTTT. This encodes CASAPAGQGFSEAFF.

The chain is built from TRBV6-1 and TRBJ1-5; TRBD1 matches at 7 bases. CDR3 length: 13 amino acids. V lost 6 bases and J lost 5; bases outside the gene matches: 4. Germline loops: CDR1 MNHNS, CDR2 SASEGT. CDR3 residues: CASSNRGHQPQHF. CDR3 sequence (DNA): TGTGCCAGCAGCAACAGGGGACATCAGCCCCAGCATTTT.

J is TRBJ1-3 and V is TRBV15; D gene unclear. The CDR3 extends over 15 amino acids. Per germline, CDR1 LNHNV and CDR2 YYDKDF (reference sequence). The germline V and J ends were trimmed by 5 bases and 3 bases, with 14 bases remaining between them. This CDR3 is CATSLDSVSGNTIYF. CDR3 nucleotides: TGTGCCACCAGCCTTGACTCGGTCAGTGGAAACACCATATATTTT.

The chain uses TRBV2 and TRBJ1-5; 7 nucleotides align to TRBD1. Germline lookup yields CDR1 SNHLY and CDR2 FYNNEI. The CDR3 has 15 amino acids. After removal of 8 bases from V and 1 base from J, the junction contained 8 bases not matched to a gene. The CDR3 nucleotides are TGTGCCAGCGGGTTCGAGGGGGCAAGCAATCAGCCCCAGCATTTT. It translates to CASGFEGASNQPQHF.

The J gene is TRBJ2-3, the V gene TRBV7-2, with D uncertain. The germline V and J ends were trimmed by 0 bases and 4 bases, with 11 bases remaining between them. The CDR3 loop spans 15 amino acids. Germline lookup yields CDR1 SGHTA and CDR2 FQGNSA. CDR3 nucleotides: TGTGCCAGCAGCTTAGCGCTAGTAGGCGCAGATACGCAGTATTTT. This translates into CASSLALVGADTQYF.

CDR3: CSASSGRASYNEQFF. The CDR3 region has the DNA TGCAGTGCTAGTAGCGGGAGGGCCTCCTACAATGAGCAGTTCTTC. The chain couples TRBV20-1 to TRBJ2-1; 11 bases align to TRBD2. CDR1 is DFQATT, CDR2 SNEGSKA, per germline (reference sequence). This CDR3 has 15 amino acids. Trimming at V came to 3 bases and at J to 0 bases, leaving 1 base not matched to a gene.

V usage is TRBV20-1 and J usage is TRBJ2-7, with 10 bases aligning to TRBD2. The CDR3 covers 16 residues. CDR1 is DFQATT, CDR2 SNEGSKA, per germline (reference sequence). Germline trimming cut 3 bases from V and 2 bases from J; bases unmatched to any gene: 10. CDR3 nucleotide sequence: TGCAGTGCTAGTAAGGCTAGCGGGGGTTATACCTACGAGCAGTACTTC. It translates to CSASKASGGYTYEQYF.

This chain connects TRBV29-1 to TRBJ2-5, with D possibly being TRBD2 (6 bases). The CDR3 sequence is 13 residues long. In germline, CDR1 is SQVTM, CDR2 ANQGSEA. V lost 6 bases and J lost 2, with 13 bases in between. For the CDR3, the DNA is TGCAGCGTAAAGTCAGGGAGGCAAGAGACCCAGTACTTC. It codes for CSVKSGRQETQYF.

The J gene is TRBJ2-7, the V gene TRBV11-2; the D gene is possibly TRBD2 (7 bases). V was cut by 4 bases and J by 6 bases, with 16 bases left in between. The length of the CDR3 is 14 residues. Germline assignment: CDR1 SGHAT and CDR2 FQNNGV. CDR3 protein: CASSSLRGGAEQYF. The CDR3 DNA follows: TGTGCCAGCAGCTCCCTTCGTGGGGGGGCCGAGCAGTACTTC.

The V and J genes are TRBV15 and TRBJ2-7, with 7 nucleotides matching TRBD1. The trim removed 1 base at V and 3 bases at J, leaving 6 bases unmatched. Germline V CDR1 and CDR2: LNHNV, YYDKDF (reference sequence). The CDR3 length is 15 residues. The DNA of the CDR3 is TGTGCCACCAGCAGAGGACTGCAGGGGGACTACGAGCAGTACTTC. This encodes CATSRGLQGDYEQYF.

The table lists this clonotype with a few counts. The chain recombines TRBV10-1 with TRBJ2-7; 7 positions match TRBD1. The V gene end was trimmed by 4 bases and the J gene end by 7 bases; junction bases not matched to a gene: 10. Germline V gene data show CDR1 as WNHNN and CDR2 as SYGVQD (reference sequence). There are 14 residues in the CDR3. The CDR3 loop is CASSGGTAMREQYF. CDR3 in DNA: TGCGCCAGCAGTGGGGGGACAGCGATGAGGGAGCAGTACTTC.

This clonotype has a handful of counts. This chain links TRBV27 with TRBJ2-1, with TRBD2 identical over 9 bases. The germline CDR1 and CDR2 sequences are MNHEY and SMNVEV (reference sequence). The CDR3 is 14 residues long. The junction had 3 bases not matched to a gene; V was cut back by 6 bases and J by 3 bases. The CDR3 sequence: CASRELAGYNEQFF. The CDR3 nucleotides are TGTGCCAGCAGAGAACTAGCGGGCTACAATGAGCAGTTCTTC.

This clonotype was recorded a few times. The V gene is TRBV20-1, the J gene TRBJ2-4, with 7 bases lining up with TRBD2. The CDR3 is 12 amino acids. The V and J ends lost 6 bases and 7 bases, in that order; junction bases with no gene match: 6. CDR1 is DFQATT, CDR2 SNEGSKA, per germline (reference sequence). The CDR3 DNA reads as TGCAGTGCCGGGGGTAGCGGGAACATTCAGTACTTC. Amino acid sequence: CSAGGSGNIQYF.

This clonotype came up a few times. This sequence joins TRBV19 and TRBJ2-3, with 9 positions matching TRBD2. J was trimmed by 3 bases and V by 3 bases; bases with no gene match: 4. The germline V gene encodes CDR1 LNHDA and CDR2 SQIVND (reference sequence). CDR3 length: 15 residues. The CDR3 DNA is TGTGCCAGTAGTATGCGGGGGGGCAAAACAGATACGCAGTATTTT. This codes for CASSMRGGKTDTQYF.

The chain carries TRBV6-1 and TRBJ1-1, with D possibly TRBD1 on 6 matching bases. The CDR3 has 16 amino acids. Per the germline V gene, CDR1 is MNHNS and CDR2 is SASEGT. Trimming removed 6 bases at V and 0 bases at J, with 17 bases between. The CDR3 sequence is CASRDRGGVMNTEAFF. The DNA of the CDR3 is TGTGCCAGCAGAGATAGGGGGGGGGTCATGAACACTGAAGCTTTCTTT.

The table lists this clonotype with a few counts. The chain uses TRBV27 and TRBJ2-2, with 7 nucleotides matching TRBD1. The junction had 3 bases not matched to a gene; V was cut back by 2 bases and J by 6 bases. The CDR3 covers 14 residues. Germline V gene sequence: CDR1 MNHEY, CDR2 SMNVEV (reference sequence). Here the CDR3 DNA reads TGTGCCAGCAGTTTACGAGGGGGCCCCGGGGAGCTGTTTTTT. Protein product: CASSLRGGPGELFF.

This clonotype occurred a few times. This rearrangement joins TRBV30 to TRBJ1-2; 7 nucleotides agree with TRBD1. V was clipped by 8 bases and J by 8 bases; unmatched bases: 14. The length of the CDR3 is 13 residues. Looked up from germline, CDR1 is GTSNPN and CDR2 is SVGIG (reference sequence). The CDR3 sequence: CALQGVGSEGYTF. Written as DNA, the CDR3 is TGTGCCCTGCAGGGGGTTGGGTCGGAAGGCTACACCTTC.

Within the sample, this clonotype is large (0.1 to 1%). The chain links TRBV20-1 to TRBJ2-3; 8 bases are shared with TRBD2. The V gene end was trimmed by 1 base and the J gene end by 5 bases; junction bases not matched to a gene: 2. The CDR3 is 13 amino acids. The germline V gene has CDR1 DFQATT and CDR2 SNEGSKA (reference sequence). CDR3 amino acids: CSARAGGKDTQYF. The CDR3 nucleotides are TGCAGTGCTAGAGCGGGGGGGAAAGATACGCAGTATTTT.

The rearrangement links TRBV7-2 to TRBJ2-1, with TRBD2 matching 10 bases. Germline trimming cut 5 bases from V and 0 bases from J; bases unmatched to any gene: 25. Germline assignment: CDR1 SGHTA and CDR2 FQGNSA. This CDR3 has 23 residues. Here the CDR3 reads CASSRGRSGGAQATSSSYNEQFF. The DNA of the CDR3 is TGTGCCAGCAGCCGGGGGCGGAGCGGGGGGGCCCAAGCTACATCGAGCTCCTACAATGAGCAGTTCTTC.

The V call is TRBV11-3, the J call TRBJ2-2, with D possibly being TRBD1 or TRBD2 (7 bases each). Deletions cut 5 bases from V and 6 bases from J, with 16 bases between. The CDR3 has 15 residues. The germline CDR1 and CDR2 sequences are SGHNT and YENEEA. The CDR3 region is CASSLLTGRAGELFF. The CDR3 DNA follows: TGTGCCAGCAGCCTCTTGACAGGGAGGGCCGGGGAGCTGTTTTTT.

The DNA of the CDR3 is TGTGCCAGCAGAATGACAGGGGGCCTAATGTATGGCTACACCTTC. Amino acids: CASRMTGGLMYGYTF. The genes are TRBV27 and TRBJ1-2, with 10 bases that match TRBD1. Germline CDR1 is MNHEY and CDR2 is SMNVEV (reference sequence). CDR3 size: 15 residues. V lost 6 bases and J lost 5; bases outside the gene matches: 9.

The chain links TRBV27 to TRBJ2-7; 9 bases line up with TRBD1. V shed 4 bases, J shed 3 bases, and the junction held 7 bases outside the gene matches. The CDR3 is made up of 15 amino acids. Germline V gene lookup returns CDR1 MNHEY and CDR2 SMNVEV (reference sequence). The CDR3 bases are TGTGCCAGCAGTTCCCGGGACAGGGTAGGCTACGAGCAGTACTTC. As protein: CASSSRDRVGYEQYF.

The V and J genes are TRBV4-1 and TRBJ1-2; D unclear. The CDR3 spans 15 residues. The V gene lost 0 bases and the J gene lost 4 bases, with 12 bases spanning the gap. Germline CDR1 reads MGHRA; CDR2 reads YSYEKL. DNA of the CDR3: TGCGCCAGCAGCCAAGATACTGGCAGGACCTATGGCTACACCTTC. It codes for CASSQDTGRTYGYTF.

This clonotype was detected only a few times. The chain is built from TRBV7-9 and TRBJ1-6, with D uncertain. The CDR3 covers 14 residues. Between the trimmed V and J ends, which lost 7 bases and 5 bases, there was a span of 12 bases. The germline gives CDR1 SEHNR, CDR2 FQNEAQ (reference sequence). CDR3 residues: CASTSRPNNSPLHF. CDR3 nucleotides: TGTGCCAGCACCTCAAGGCCAAATAATTCACCCCTCCACTTT.

This rearrangement joins TRBV30 to TRBJ1-1, with D uncertain. The CDR3 spans 14 residues. Germline-derived CDR1 and CDR2 are GTSNPN and SVGIG (reference sequence). Trimming took 2 bases from V and 1 from J, leaving 11 bases between them. The CDR3 sequence is CAWSYRGTNTEAFF. The CDR3, as DNA: TGTGCCTGGAGTTACCGAGGCACGAACACTGAAGCTTTCTTT.

This clonotype was counted only a few times. The rearrangement joins TRBV20-1 to TRBJ2-2, with D tentatively TRBD2 (5 bases). CDR3 length: 12 residues. V was pared by 6 bases and J by 4 bases, with 9 bases between. The V gene's germline CDR1 is DFQATT and CDR2 SNEGSKA (reference sequence). CDR3 sequence (DNA): TGCAGTGCGGGAGTGGGCACCGGGGAGCTGTTTTTT. This translates into CSAGVGTGELFF.